The rows below give T cell receptor beta chains drawn from one sample of a study of T cells in Graves' hyperthyroidism and ophthalmopathy. TCRdb used MiXCR to reprocess the multiplex PCR reads, holding one entry per CDR3 protein. This sample has about 480,000 distinct CDR3 sequences, with approximately 15% found just once. Sequenced input: blood. Receptors were obtained from a woman under 30 with Graves' hyperthyroidism. Each CDR3 is given with its conserved first and last residue. D genes are given only for firm matches. Clone size is shown for a subset of rows, as once, few, many or a class of expanded clone.

J	size	V	D	CDR3	DNA
TRBJ2-3	few	TRBV20-1	TRBD2	CSLATSGNTDTQYF	TGCAGCCTTGCGACTAGCGGGAACACAGATACGCAGTATTTT
TRBJ2-1	many	TRBV2	.	CASSEQGPYNEQFF	TGTGCCAGCAGTGAACAGGGCCCCTACAATGAGCAGTTCTTC
TRBJ1-2	few	TRBV29-1	.	CSAGEVTGYSYTF	TGCAGCGCCGGGGAGGTAACAGGGTATAGCTACACCTTC
TRBJ2-3	many	TRBV24-1	TRBD2	CATSGIAGGASGTDTQYF	TGTGCCACCAGTGGCATAGCGGGAGGGGCCTCCGGCACAGATACGCAGTATTTT
TRBJ1-1	many	TRBV30	.	CAWGAYTEAFF	TGTGCCTGGGGGGCGTACACTGAAGCTTTCTTT
TRBJ1-1	few	TRBV7-9	.	CASSLTGGRTEAFF	TGTGCCAGCAGCCTCACCGGGGGAAGGACTGAAGCTTTCTTT
TRBJ2-5	.	TRBV19	.	CASRDNGETQYF	TGTGCCAGTAGAGACAATGGAGAGACCCAGTACTTC
TRBJ2-7	.	TRBV27	.	CASSLSGSYERYF	TGTGCCAGCAGTTTAAGTGGCTCCTACGAGCGGTACTTC
TRBJ1-1	.	TRBV6-1	TRBD1	CASSVRQGGTEAFF	TGTGCCAGCAGTGTGCGACAGGGAGGCACTGAAGCTTTCTTT
TRBJ2-1	once	TRBV2	TRBD2	CASSEGLAGVGGKNEQFF	TGTGCCAGCAGTGAGGGACTAGCGGGAGTGGGAGGGAAAAATGAGCAGTTCTTC
TRBJ1-4	few	TRBV6-1	.	CASIHRVEGEKLFF	TGTGCCAGCATTCACAGGGTCGAGGGTGAAAAACTGTTTTTT
TRBJ1-5	.	TRBV19	.	CASTLTGLSQPQHF	TGTGCCAGTACCCTAACAGGGTTGAGTCAGCCCCAGCATTTT
TRBJ1-3	many	TRBV11-1	.	CASSEDPVGNTIYF	TGTGCCAGCAGCGAAGATCCAGTCGGAAACACCATATATTTT
TRBJ1-1	.	TRBV18	.	CASSPDHREYTEAFF	TGTGCCAGCTCACCAGATCACCGGGAGTACACTGAAGCTTTCTTT
TRBJ1-1	many	TRBV5-1	TRBD1	CASSFGTGRSAEAFF	TGCGCCAGCAGCTTCGGGACAGGGAGGTCCGCTGAAGCTTTCTTT
TRBJ2-7	many	TRBV24-1	TRBD1	CATSASDRESYEQYF	TGTGCCACCAGTGCCTCTGACAGGGAATCCTACGAGCAGTACTTC
TRBJ1-5	many	TRBV19	TRBD1	CASSSGQGDRMKPQHF	TGTGCCAGTAGTTCAGGACAGGGGGACCGGATGAAGCCCCAGCATTTT
TRBJ2-1	.	TRBV11-2	TRBD2	CASSLSPSFGASWGGEQFF	TGTGCCAGCAGCTTAAGCCCTTCCTTCGGGGCTAGCTGGGGGGGTGAGCAGTTCTTC
TRBJ1-5	many	TRBV24-1	.	CATSDLTQPQHF	TGTGCCACCAGTGATTTGACTCAGCCCCAGCATTTT
TRBJ1-1	many	TRBV14	.	CASSQDLTRIYHGDTEAFF	TGTGCCAGCAGCCAAGATTTAACCAGGATTTACCATGGGGACACTGAAGCTTTCTTT
TRBJ1-1	few	TRBV29-1	.	CSVGTEAFF	TGCAGCGTGGGAACTGAAGCTTTCTTT
TRBJ1-5	.	TRBV18	TRBD1	CASSPPGRGGNQPQHF	TGTGCCAGCTCACCACCGGGCAGGGGGGGAAATCAGCCCCAGCATTTT
TRBJ1-1	many	TRBV19	.	CASKDIATEAFF	TGTGCCAGTAAAGACATTGCCACTGAAGCTTTCTTT
TRBJ1-2	.	TRBV5-1	TRBD1	CASSLAGTGTNYGYTF	TGCGCCAGCAGCTTGGCCGGGACAGGGACAAACTATGGCTACACCTTC
TRBJ2-1	few	TRBV3-1	TRBD2	CASSQTGLVRFNEQFF	TGTGCCAGCAGCCAGACGGGACTAGTTCGATTCAATGAGCAGTTCTTC
TRBJ1-4	many	TRBV28	.	CASKGGRFWKLFF	TGTGCCAGCAAGGGGGGGCGGTTTTGGAAACTGTTTTTT
TRBJ1-6	many	TRBV27	.	CASSLNGAETNSPLHF	TGTGCCAGCAGTTTAAACGGGGCGGAGACGAATTCACCCCTCCACTTT
TRBJ1-1	many	TRBV6-1	.	CASSRTGRLNTEAFF	TGTGCCAGCAGCCGGACCGGGAGGTTGAACACTGAAGCTTTCTTT
TRBJ2-2	.	TRBV27	.	CASSLSITFTGELFF	TGTGCCAGCAGTTTATCCATAACCTTCACCGGGGAGCTGTTTTTT
TRBJ1-1	many	TRBV12-5	.	CASTQSGNTEAFF	TGTGCTAGTACCCAATCAGGAAACACTGAAGCTTTCTTT
TRBJ2-3	.	TRBV2	TRBD2	CASSELAGAADTQYF	TGTGCCAGCAGTGAACTAGCGGGAGCCGCGGATACGCAGTATTTT
TRBJ2-4	many	TRBV27	.	CASSSTGGERAKNIQYF	TGTGCCAGCAGTTCCACGGGCGGGGAGAGAGCCAAAAACATTCAGTACTTC
TRBJ2-7	.	TRBV25-1	TRBD2	CASSVGGSSHEQYF	TGTGCCAGCAGTGTTGGCGGGAGTTCCCACGAGCAGTACTTC
TRBJ2-1	many	TRBV18	TRBD2	CASSPRLADQFF	TGTGCCAGCTCACCACGGCTAGCGGACCAGTTCTTC
TRBJ2-5	few	TRBV5-1	.	CASSLSKIAETQYF	TGCGCCAGCAGCCTATCGAAGATAGCAGAGACCCAGTACTTC
TRBJ2-1	few	TRBV2	TRBD2	CASALAGSFSSYNEQFF	TGTGCCAGCGCCCTAGCGGGATCATTTAGCTCCTACAATGAGCAGTTCTTC
TRBJ1-3	many	TRBV29-1	TRBD1	CSAAWTGDGNTIYF	TGCAGCGCCGCTTGGACAGGGGACGGAAACACCATATATTTT
TRBJ1-4	many	TRBV5-6	.	CASSPGGRINEKLFF	TGTGCCAGCAGCCCCGGTGGAAGGATTAATGAAAAACTGTTTTTT
TRBJ1-3	.	TRBV5-1	.	CASSLVGRGNTIYF	TGCGCCAGCAGCTTGGTGGGCAGGGGAAACACCATATATTTT
TRBJ2-1	few	TRBV10-1	.	CASSGRGSDEQFF	TGCGCCAGCAGCGGACGGGGATCGGACGAGCAGTTCTTC
TRBJ2-5	many	TRBV7-3	TRBD1	CASSPGDRAETQYF	TGTGCCAGCAGCCCAGGGGACAGAGCAGAGACCCAGTACTTC
TRBJ1-1	many	TRBV19	.	CASSQFQLMNTEAFF	TGTGCCAGTAGCCAATTCCAGCTTATGAACACTGAAGCTTTCTTT
TRBJ1-1	few	TRBV19	.	CASSITPAGTEAFF	TGTGCCAGTAGTATCACCCCCGCCGGCACTGAAGCTTTCTTT
TRBJ1-2	many	TRBV29-1	TRBD1	CSAGQGGDGYTF	TGCAGCGCCGGACAGGGAGGGGATGGCTACACCTTC
TRBJ2-3	many	TRBV2	TRBD2	CASKYPVAGGTTDTQYF	TGTGCCAGCAAGTACCCGGTCGCGGGAGGAACCACAGATACGCAGTATTTT
TRBJ2-3	.	TRBV19	.	CASGRSADTQYF	TGTGCCAGCGGGCGATCGGCAGATACGCAGTATTTT
TRBJ2-3	many	TRBV30	.	CAWSVWMDTQYF	TGTGCCTGGAGTGTATGGATGGATACGCAGTATTTT
TRBJ2-1	.	TRBV3-1	.	CASRNSGPGWNEQFF	TGTGCCAGCAGAAATAGCGGACCGGGGTGGAATGAGCAGTTCTTC